The rows below give T cell receptor beta chains drawn from one sample of a study of T-cell memory formation after mild COVID-19. TCRdb passed the 5' RACE reads through MiXCR, listing each CDR3 protein once. The sample has 250,000 to 350,000 distinct CDR3 sequences; around 15% are singletons. The specimen was PBMCs or a T cell subset sorted from them (not recorded which). These receptors all stem from a man aged 18 to 29 who had mild COVID-19 (a few samples of this study predate the infection). Cell type and time point are not known. Both conserved end residues are trimmed from each CDR3. Fields, in order: V gene, J gene, clone size, CDR3 protein. Expanded clones get a size class; other rows say once, few or many, or leave the size out.

TRBV19,TRBJ2-2,many,ASSISDRTGELF
TRBV20-1,TRBJ2-3,NA,SAWGGGTDTQY
TRBV7-3,TRBJ2-3,NA,ASSLRGTQY
TRBV29-1,TRBJ1-2,few,SVELGTDRYGYT
TRBV6-2/TRBV6-3,TRBJ1-1,NA,ASSYSRQPEAF
TRBV12-3/TRBV12-4,TRBJ2-5,few,ASSSGTRQETQY
TRBV5-1,TRBJ2-3,NA,ASSLLLGGPTDTQY
TRBV7-6,TRBJ2-1,NA,ASSFRSGAYNEQF
TRBV5-1,TRBJ1-4,few,ASSLSTYATNEKLF
TRBV5-1,TRBJ2-1,NA,ASSLRTSGDHEQF
TRBV29-1,TRBJ1-1,NA,SVEDAPPGRSTEAF
TRBV5-5,TRBJ2-3,NA,ASSLALDTQY
TRBV11-2,TRBJ2-3,NA,ASSLNGGSADTQY
TRBV4-1,TRBJ2-5,NA,ASSRPGTTSPQETQY
TRBV5-1,TRBJ2-5,many,ASSSSSGKGETQY
TRBV20-1,TRBJ2-1,few,SARRLAGPRGGEQF